The 27 T cell receptor beta chains listed next were all sequenced from one sample in a study of T cell responses to AZD1222 COVID-19 vaccine. Only in-frame clones appear in the TCRdb table, and some are missing; sequencing was by immunoSEQ multiplex PCR. The sample holds 100,000 to 150,000 clones, just over 85% seen once. Sequences were derived from peripheral blood, sampled 28 days after the second AZD1222 dose. The receptor source for this set is an adult who received the AZD1222 COVID-19 vaccine.

The chain combines TRBV10-3 with TRBJ1-1, with D possibly TRBD1 on 5 matching bases. Trimming cost V 7 bases and J 4 bases, with 10 bases left between them. This CDR3 is built from 12 residues. Germline CDR1 ENHRY, CDR2 SYGVKD. CDR3 region: CAINTGGTEAFF. The DNA for the CDR3 is TGTGCCATCAATACAGGTGGCACTGAAGCTTTCTTT.

J is TRBJ2-3 and V is TRBV5-4; TRBD2 aligns across 7 bases. The CDR3 runs 18 residues. The germline gives CDR1 SGHNT, CDR2 YYREEE (reference sequence). Unmatched junction bases numbered 11, after V lost 0 bases and J lost 1 base. DNA of the CDR3: TGTGCCAGCAGCTTGGGGGTTATGGCGGGAGCCCGCACAGATACGCAGTATTTT. Protein sequence: CASSLGVMAGARTDTQYF.

The chain links TRBV2 to TRBJ2-5, with 9 bases lining up with TRBD1. The CDR3 has 15 residues. Losses at the gene ends were 6 bases for V and 2 bases for J; bases not matched to a gene: 7. Germline loops: CDR1 SNHLY, CDR2 FYNNEI. This chain's CDR3 is CASRRTGVNQETQYF. In nucleotides, the CDR3 is TGTGCCAGCAGAAGGACAGGGGTCAATCAAGAGACCCAGTACTTC.

The chain recombines TRBV7-3 with TRBJ1-2; TRBD1 agrees at 7 bases. This CDR3 region has 13 residues. The germline V gene has CDR1 SGHTA and CDR2 FQGTGA. The V segment lost 2 bases and the J segment 6 bases; nucleotides outside the gene matches: 3. The DNA for the CDR3 is TGTGCCAGCAGCTTAGACAGGGACCATGGCTACACCTTC. Its translation: CASSLDRDHGYTF.

This chain links TRBV6-9 with TRBJ1-1, with a possible D match to TRBD1 (5 bases). Trimming took off 2 bases at V and 4 bases at J, with 17 bases between the two ends. This CDR3 region has 16 residues. Per the germline V gene, CDR1 is MNHGY and CDR2 is SVAAGI. As DNA, the CDR3 is TGTGCCAGCAGTTATAGGTTGGGGACTCAGACCACTGAAGCTTTCTTT. Its protein product is CASSYRLGTQTTEAFF.

The J gene is TRBJ2-7, the V gene TRBV5-1; maybe TRBD1 (6 bases). The ends were cut back, 5 bases at V and 0 bases at J, with 12 bases in the middle. The CDR3 loop spans 14 amino acids. Germline assignment: CDR1 SGHRS and CDR2 YFSETQ. The CDR3 here is CASSNQGSSYEQYF. The CDR3 DNA is TGCGCCAGCAGTAACCAGGGGAGCTCCTACGAGCAGTACTTC.

The chain uses TRBV4-3 and TRBJ1-1; D may be TRBD1 (5 bases). The CDR3 is 16 amino acids. V was shortened by 1 base and J by 5 bases, with 17 bases between the two germline ends. Germline loops: CDR1 LGHNA, CDR2 YSLEER. The CDR3 nucleotides are TGCGCCAGCAGCCAAGGGCCAGGGTTTATGCGGACTGAAGCTTTCTTT. Its translation: CASSQGPGFMRTEAFF.

The chain joins TRBV12-5 to TRBJ2-1; D unresolved. Germline CDR1 LGHNT, CDR2 FRNRAP. CDR3 length: 11 residues. V lost 6 bases to trimming and J lost 8 bases, with 8 bases between them. The CDR3 protein is CASGSGYEQFF. In DNA, the CDR3 is TGTGCTAGTGGAAGTGGCTATGAGCAGTTCTTC.

V and J are TRBV3-1 (or the pseudogene TRBV3-2) and TRBJ2-3, with 8 bases that match TRBD2. V lost 2 bases, J lost 6 bases, and 10 bases stayed unmatched. The CDR3 totals 16 residues. From germline, CDR1 is LGHDT and CDR2 YNNKEL (reference sequence). Here the CDR3 reads CASSQRKGLGSDTQYF. The CDR3, as DNA: TGTGCCAGCAGCCAAAGAAAGGGACTAGGTTCCGATACGCAGTATTTT.

The rearrangement links TRBV9 to TRBJ2-2, with D perhaps TRBD2 (6 bases). Trimming shortened V by 4 bases and J by 8 bases, and 9 bases separated the two germline ends. This CDR3 is 12 amino acids long. Germline V gene lookup returns CDR1 SGDLS and CDR2 YYNGEE. CDR3 sequence (DNA): TGTGCCAGCAGCAAGGCGGGAGGGGAGCTGTTTTTT. It codes for CASSKAGGELFF. Looking up the rest from reference TRBV9 and TRBJ2-2 gives the full variable domain: DSGVTQTPKHLITATGQRVTLRCSPRSGDLSVYWYQQSLDQGLQFLIQYYNGEERAKGNILERFSAQQFPDLHSELNLSSLELGDSALYFCASSKAGGELFFGEGSRLTVL.

This clone was seen once. This chain joins TRBV5-1 and TRBJ2-3; tentative D call: TRBD1 (5 bases). The V gene lost 0 bases and the J gene lost 6 bases, with 8 bases spanning the gap. Germline CDR1 is SGHRS and CDR2 is YFSETQ. The CDR3 runs 13 residues. In nucleotides, the CDR3 is TGCGCCAGCAGCTTGGGACAGCCTGATACGCAGTATTTT. It is translated as CASSLGQPDTQYF.

V is TRBV10-3 and J is TRBJ1-5; D remains ambiguous. The CDR3 has 14 residues. CDR1 and CDR2 (germline): ENHRY, SYGVKD. Between the trimmed V and J ends, which lost 3 bases and 3 bases, there was a span of 9 bases. CDR3 region: CAISDSEDNQPQHF. CDR3 bases: TGTGCCATCAGTGATTCGGAGGACAATCAGCCCCAGCATTTT.

The sample holds a few counts of this clone. This chain links TRBV3-1 (or the pseudogene TRBV3-2) with TRBJ1-6, with 7 positions matching TRBD1. In germline, CDR1 is LGHDT, CDR2 YNNKEL (reference sequence). Losses at the gene ends were 4 bases for V and 0 bases for J; bases not matched to a gene: 9. This CDR3 region has 18 residues. The CDR3 reads CASSPWTGSSSYNSPLHF. The DNA of the CDR3 is TGTGCCAGCAGCCCCTGGACAGGCTCGAGCTCCTATAATTCACCCCTCCACTTT.

The genes are TRBV28 and TRBJ1-1, with no clear D. V was trimmed by 3 bases and J by 3 bases, leaving 5 bases between them. The germline V gene has CDR1 MDHEN and CDR2 SYDVKM. The CDR3 spans 12 residues. CDR3 sequence (DNA): TGTGCCAGCAGTTTTAGGGACACTGAAGCTTTCTTT. Protein product: CASSFRDTEAFF. Complete variable domain (other parts from reference TRBV28 and TRBJ1-1): DVKVTQSSRYLVKRTGEKVFLECVQDMDHENMFWYRQDPGLGLRLIYFSYDVKMKEKGDIPEGYSVSREKKERFSLILESASTNQTSMYLCASSFRDTEAFFGQGTRLTVV.

On this clone: This same CDR3 is encoded by further DNA sequences in the sample. This chain uses TRBV11-3 with TRBJ2-5; no clear D gene. Germline assignment: CDR1 SGHNT and CDR2 YENEEA. This CDR3 has 13 amino acids. Trimming shortened V by 1 base and J by 2 bases, and 5 bases separated the two germline ends. CDR3 loop: CASSLGRQETQYF. DNA of the CDR3: TGTGCCAGCAGCTTAGGGCGGCAAGAGACCCAGTACTTC.

This clone appeared a few times. The rearrangement joins TRBV9 to TRBJ2-7; 9 bases are shared with TRBD1. V was clipped by 4 bases and J by 5 bases; unmatched bases: 10. The CDR3 covers 15 residues. Germline CDR1 is SGDLS and CDR2 is YYNGEE. The CDR3 bases are TGTGCCAGCAGCTCCTCGACAGGGGGGATTAACGAGCAGTACTTC. Its protein product is CASSSSTGGINEQYF.

This clone was detected once. The chain couples TRBV3-1 (or the pseudogene TRBV3-2) to TRBJ1-5; no definite D call. Trimming left V 0 bases short and J 7 bases short, with 10 bases between. Germline lookup yields CDR1 LGHDT and CDR2 YNNKEL (reference sequence). The CDR3 extends over 14 amino acids. CDR3 amino acids: CASSQDSRWQPQHF. CDR3 bases: TGTGCCAGCAGCCAAGATTCCCGGTGGCAGCCCCAGCATTTT.

In its sample, this clone was seen once. V usage is TRBV21-1 and J usage is TRBJ2-1; TRBD1 reflects the table's D call only, with no check against the DNA. TRBV21-1 is noted as a pseudogene. This CDR3 comprises 20 residues. The CDR3, as DNA: TGTGCCAGCAGCAAGTACTCAGTTGTAGTAAGGGACACCCCATGCAATGAGCAGTTCTTC. Residues: CASSKYSVVVRDTPCNEQFF.

The chain is built from TRBV24-1 and TRBJ2-5; D is perhaps TRBD2 (5 bases). CDR1 and CDR2 from the germline V gene are KGHDR and SFDVKD. Trimming removed 3 bases at V and 4 bases at J, with 14 bases between. This CDR3 region has 15 residues. The CDR3 sequence is CATSDPSGMGETQYF. In DNA, the CDR3 is TGTGCCACCAGTGATCCCTCGGGGATGGGAGAGACCCAGTACTTC.

This chain links TRBV2 with TRBJ2-1; TRBD2 matches at 12 bases. Trimming cost V 4 bases and J 4 bases; bases outside gene matches: 5. The CDR3 is made up of 16 amino acids. Germline V lookup: CDR1 SNHLY, CDR2 FYNNEI. The CDR3 here is CASSGPGLAGYNEQFF. Here the CDR3 DNA reads TGTGCCAGCAGTGGGCCCGGACTAGCGGGGTACAATGAGCAGTTCTTC. The full variable domain, completed using reference TRBV2 and TRBJ2-1, is EPEVTQTPSHQVTQMGQEVILRCVPISNHLYFYWYRQILGQKVEFLVSFYNNEISEKSEIFDDQFSVERPDGSNFTLKIRSTKLEDSAMYFCASSGPGLAGYNEQFFGPGTRLTVL.

This chain links TRBV9 with TRBJ1-6; TRBD1 matches 7 bases. Germline V lookup: CDR1 SGDLS, CDR2 YYNGEE. The CDR3 extends over 15 amino acids. Trimming removed 4 bases from V and 10 bases from J; junction bases left unmatched: 11. The CDR3 DNA is TGTGCCAGCAGCACGGAGGGGCAGGGGGGATCACCCCTCCACTTT. Its protein product is CASSTEGQGGSPLHF.

The chain recombines TRBV6-5 with TRBJ1-1, with D perhaps matching TRBD1 (5 bases). This CDR3 comprises 15 residues. The V gene's germline CDR1 is MNHEY and CDR2 SVGAGI. Trimming removed 1 base at V and 6 bases at J, with 15 bases between. CDR3 DNA: TGTGCCAGCAGTTACTTGTCGAGGGGTAGGGCTGAAGCTTTCTTT. This codes for CASSYLSRGRAEAFF.

This chain connects TRBV28 to TRBJ1-5; D unresolved. V dropped 5 bases and J dropped 4 bases, with 12 bases sitting between them. Germline V lookup: CDR1 MDHEN, CDR2 SYDVKM. The CDR3 has 14 residues. This CDR3 is CASSPVGSNQPQHF. In DNA, the CDR3 is TGTGCCAGCAGTCCTGTGGGGTCTAATCAGCCCCAGCATTTT.

In its sample, this clone was seen once. The CDR3 region has the DNA TGTGCCAGCAGCTTAGGACTCATCTTTGAAGCTTTCTTT. It is translated as CASSLGLIFEAFF. The chain joins TRBV7-9 to TRBJ1-1; D gene unclear. Trimming shortened V by 1 base and J by 7 bases, and 10 bases separated the two germline ends. CDR1 is SEHNR, CDR2 FQNEAQ, per germline (reference sequence). The CDR3 covers 13 residues.

This clone is a singleton in its sample. The chain is built from TRBV2 and TRBJ2-1; no clear D. Trimming shortened V by 1 base and J by 5 bases, and 9 bases separated the two germline ends. Germline lookup yields CDR1 SNHLY and CDR2 FYNNEI. The CDR3 runs to 14 residues. CDR3 residues: CASSEGRGNNEQFF. Written as DNA, the CDR3 is TGTGCCAGCAGTGAAGGGCGCGGTAACAATGAGCAGTTCTTC. Full variable domain (rest looked up from reference TRBV2 and TRBJ2-1): EPEVTQTPSHQVTQMGQEVILRCVPISNHLYFYWYRQILGQKVEFLVSFYNNEISEKSEIFDDQFSVERPDGSNFTLKIRSTKLEDSAMYFCASSEGRGNNEQFFGPGTRLTVL.

The chain links TRBV28 to TRBJ1-2; weak D call: TRBD1 (5 bases). CDR3 length equals 13 residues. Trimming shortened V by 6 bases and J by 4 bases, and 12 bases separated the two germline ends. CDR1 and CDR2 (germline): MDHEN, SYDVKM. DNA of the CDR3: TGTGCCAGCAGCGTGACAGCGCCCTATGGCTACACCTTC. Protein sequence: CASSVTAPYGYTF.

This CDR3 reads CASSADSSNTEAFF. Here the CDR3 DNA reads TGCGCCAGCAGCGCGGACAGCTCGAACACTGAAGCTTTCTTT. The chain recombines TRBV5-1 with TRBJ1-1; D is possibly TRBD1 (6 bases). The CDR3 totals 14 residues. The germline V gene has CDR1 SGHRS and CDR2 YFSETQ. The V end lost 4 bases, the J end lost 1 base, and 11 bases lay between the germline ends.